Below, 25 T cell receptor beta chains from the same sample are listed, as sequenced in a study of beta chain features in type 1 diabetes. The sequenced template was cDNA made from the entire isolated RNA. Profiling relied on immunoSEQ multiplex PCR, and the TCRdb table lists in-frame clones only, not all of them. The sample yields around 150,000 clones, 9% seen once. What these receptors recognize is not known. Points from the study as a whole: Type 1 diabetes patients showed a moderate but significant shortening of TCRB CDR3s in all four CD4+ subsets.

The sequencing input was central memory CD4+ T cells from blood. The origin of the receptors is a woman in her twenties or thirties with type 1 diabetes.

In its sample, this clone was seen a few times. J is TRBJ2-3 and V is TRBV30; TRBD2 matches 7 bases. Trimming took 4 bases from V and 9 from J; bases not matched to a gene: 16. This CDR3 spans 15 amino acids. Germline loops: CDR1 GTSNPN, CDR2 SVGIG (reference sequence). CDR3 nucleotide sequence: TGTGCCTGGAATGTATTCGGGACTACCCAGAGCACGCAGTATTTT. The encoded protein is CAWNVFGTTQSTQYF.

This clone was seen a few times. This chain connects TRBV2 to TRBJ1-1; no clear D gene. Germline CDR1 reads SNHLY; CDR2 reads FYNNEI. The V end was cut by 7 bases, the J end by 2 bases, with 11 bases between. The CDR3 runs to 13 residues. The DNA of the CDR3 is TGTGCCAGCAAGTCTGATACTAACACTGAAGCTTTCTTT. Translating gives CASKSDTNTEAFF. Full variable domain (remainder filled in from reference TRBV2 and TRBJ1-1): EPEVTQTPSHQVTQMGQEVILRCVPISNHLYFYWYRQILGQKVEFLVSFYNNEISEKSEIFDDQFSVERPDGSNFTLKIRSTKLEDSAMYFCASKSDTNTEAFFGQGTRLTVV.

The gene calls are TRBV9 and TRBJ2-5; the match to TRBD2 covers 11 bases. From germline, CDR1 is SGDLS and CDR2 YYNGEE. The CDR3 has 16 residues. Germline trimming cut 3 bases from V and 1 base from J; bases unmatched to any gene: 5. The CDR3 reads CASSASGTSGQETQYF. CDR3 coding DNA: TGTGCCAGCAGCGCCTCCGGGACTAGCGGCCAAGAGACCCAGTACTTC.

The rearrangement joins TRBV6-5 to TRBJ2-7, with unresolved D. CDR3 length: 13 amino acids. With 4 bases removed from V and 1 base from J, the gap between germline ends came to 8 bases. Germline loops: CDR1 MNHEY, CDR2 SVGAGI. CDR3 sequence (DNA): TGTGCCAGCAGTTCCCCAGGATCCTACGAGCAGTACTTC. Translated: CASSSPGSYEQYF.

The V and J genes are TRBV7-9 and TRBJ2-1; 8 bases fit TRBD2. Germline V gene lookup returns CDR1 SEHNR and CDR2 FQNEAQ (reference sequence). The CDR3 length is 15 residues. Trimming cost V 8 bases and J 2 bases; bases outside gene matches: 8. The CDR3 nucleotides are TGTGCCAGCCTCGTAGCGGGAAGCACCTACAATGAGCAGTTCTTC. Protein sequence: CASLVAGSTYNEQFF. Using reference TRBV7-9 and TRBJ2-1 for the parts outside the CDR3, the full variable domain is DTGVSQNPRHKITKRGQNVTFRCDPISEHNRLYWYRQTLGQGPEFLTYFQNEAQLEKSRLLSDRFSAERPKGSFSTLEIQRTEQGDSAMYLCASLVAGSTYNEQFFGPGTRLTVL.

The gene calls are TRBV2 and TRBJ1-4, with 8 bases identical to TRBD1. J gave up 7 bases and V 6 bases, and 7 bases lay outside the gene matches. Germline loops: CDR1 SNHLY, CDR2 FYNNEI. This CDR3 comprises 14 residues. The CDR3 DNA is TGTGCCAGCAGGTTGGGACAGGCGTCTGAAAAACTGTTTTTT. Its translation: CASRLGQASEKLFF.

The chain carries TRBV7-9 and TRBJ1-5; tentative D call: TRBD1 (6 bases). The germline CDR1 and CDR2 sequences are SEHNR and FQNEAQ (reference sequence). Trimming removed 2 bases from V and 2 bases from J, with 16 bases in between. The CDR3 consists of 17 residues. The CDR3 DNA is TGTGCCAGCAGCTTAAGTGGGGCCAGGGGTGGCAATCAGCCCCAGCATTTT. This gives the protein CASSLSGARGGNQPQHF.

This sequence joins TRBV5-1 and TRBJ2-5; 7 positions match TRBD1. Trimming took 4 bases from V and 5 from J; bases not matched to a gene: 11. Germline CDR1 SGHRS, CDR2 YFSETQ. The length of the CDR3 is 15 residues. The CDR3: CASSNPQGLSETQYF. CDR3 DNA sequence: TGCGCCAGCAGCAACCCACAGGGGTTGTCGGAGACCCAGTACTTC.

Only a few counts were recorded for this clone. The rearrangement uses TRBV5-4 and TRBJ1-2, with TRBD1 matching over 10 bases. Germline V gene data show CDR1 as SGHNT and CDR2 as YYREEE (reference sequence). Losses at the gene ends were 4 bases for V and 3 bases for J; bases not matched to a gene: 6. The CDR3 length is 15 residues. CDR3 sequence reads: CASSRDRGQYYGYTF. As DNA, the CDR3 is TGTGCCAGCAGCCGCGACAGGGGGCAATACTATGGCTACACCTTC.

This clone was counted a few times. The chain uses TRBV5-5 and TRBJ1-5; TRBD1 aligns across 11 bases. The CDR3 contains 13 residues. Germline lookup yields CDR1 SGHKS and CDR2 YYEKEE (reference sequence). Trimming at V came to 3 bases and at J to 7 bases, leaving 0 bases not matched to a gene. The CDR3 DNA reads as TGTGCCAGCAGCTGGGACAGGGGGCAGCCCCAGCATTTT. Translation: CASSWDRGQPQHF.

The chain combines TRBV5-1 with TRBJ2-3; 7 nucleotides line up with TRBD1. Germline V gives CDR1 SGHRS, CDR2 YFSETQ. V shed 3 bases, J shed 2 bases, and the junction held 9 bases outside the gene matches. This CDR3 spans 16 amino acids. The CDR3: CASSSGTEVFTDTQYF. The CDR3 bases are TGCGCCAGCAGCTCGGGGACAGAAGTGTTCACAGATACGCAGTATTTT. Full variable domain (remainder filled in from reference TRBV5-1 and TRBJ2-3): KAGVTQTPRYLIKTRGQQVTLSCSPISGHRSVSWYQQTPGQGLQFLFEYFSETQRNKGNFPGRFSGRQFSNSRSEMNVSTLELGDSALYLCASSSGTEVFTDTQYFGPGTRLTVL.

The chain links TRBV7-6 to TRBJ2-5, with D tentatively TRBD2 (6 bases). Deletions cut 3 bases from V and 5 bases from J, with 16 bases between. CDR1 and CDR2 from the germline V gene are SGHVS and FNYEAQ. The CDR3 contains 15 residues. The CDR3 here is CASSFLSLAAETQYF. CDR3 DNA: TGTGCCAGCAGCTTCCTTTCTTTAGCGGCGGAGACCCAGTACTTC.

The table lists this clone with a few counts. The chain links TRBV21-1 to TRBJ2-7; the tabulated D call, TRBD2, remains unverified against the DNA. TRBV21-1 is a pseudogene locus. This CDR3 region has 15 residues. This CDR3 reads CASSKEGGDPYEQYF. The DNA of the CDR3 is TGTGCCAGCAGCAAAGAGGGCGGGGACCCCTACGAGCAGTACTTC.

The chain links TRBV7-9 to TRBJ2-1; TRBD2 matches 10 bases. Germline V gives CDR1 SEHNR, CDR2 FQNEAQ (reference sequence). J gave up 2 bases and V 8 bases, and 3 bases lay outside the gene matches. The CDR3 length is 14 residues. The CDR3 region is CASQLAGPYNEQFF. The DNA for the CDR3 is TGTGCCAGCCAACTAGCGGGACCCTACAATGAGCAGTTCTTC.

V and J are TRBV9 and TRBJ1-2; TRBD1 matches at 7 bases. This CDR3 is built from 13 residues. Germline V gene data show CDR1 as SGDLS and CDR2 as YYNGEE. The V and J ends lost 3 bases and 8 bases, in that order; junction bases with no gene match: 7. The chain's CDR3 is CASSADRAEGYTF. CDR3 DNA: TGTGCCAGCAGCGCTGACAGGGCTGAAGGCTACACCTTC.

The chain carries TRBV28 and TRBJ2-7; 8 bases line up with TRBD1. The junction had 9 bases not matched to a gene; V was cut back by 5 bases and J by 0 bases. The CDR3 runs 16 residues. Looked up from germline, CDR1 is MDHEN and CDR2 is SYDVKM. For the CDR3, the DNA is TGTGCCAGCAGTCCAAGGGGGGACAGGAGCTCCTACGAGCAGTACTTC. Protein product: CASSPRGDRSSYEQYF.

The chain carries TRBV7-8 and TRBJ2-2; 10 nucleotides match TRBD2. The V gene's germline CDR1 is SGHVS and CDR2 FQNEAQ. This CDR3 spans 16 amino acids. Trimming removed 1 base from V and 5 bases from J; junction bases left unmatched: 4. CDR3 amino acids: CASSLGLAGVTGELFF. The CDR3 DNA reads TGTGCCAGCAGCTTAGGCCTAGCGGGAGTAACCGGGGAGCTGTTTTTT. Using reference TRBV7-8 and TRBJ2-2 for the parts outside the CDR3, the full variable domain is GAGVSQSPRYKVAKRGQDVALRCDPISGHVSLFWYQQALGQGPEFLTYFQNEAQLDKSGLPSDRFFAERPEGSVSTLKIQRTQQEDSAVYLCASSLGLAGVTGELFFGEGSRLTVL.

Concerning this clone: The sample holds other DNA sequences that translate to the same CDR3. This sequence joins TRBV13 and TRBJ2-5; no reliable D call. The CDR3 is 11 residues long. CDR1 is PRHDT and CDR2 is FYEKMQ in the germline V gene (reference sequence). Deletions cut 3 bases from V and 5 bases from J, with 4 bases between. CDR3 in DNA: TGTGCCAGCAGCTTCAGGGAGACCCAGTACTTC. It codes for CASSFRETQYF.

V and J are TRBV6-1 and TRBJ2-1; 10 bases line up with TRBD2. The V segment lost 2 bases and the J segment 9 bases; nucleotides outside the gene matches: 13. The CDR3 consists of 17 residues. Germline lookup yields CDR1 MNHNS and CDR2 SASEGT. The CDR3 spells CASSEFSSGRYSPEQFF. In DNA form, the CDR3 reads TGTGCCAGCAGTGAATTCTCTAGCGGGAGATACTCTCCTGAGCAGTTCTTC.

The rearrangement joins TRBV5-4 to TRBJ2-4; 9 bases map to TRBD2. CDR1 and CDR2 from the germline V gene are SGHNT and YYREEE (reference sequence). CDR3 size: 14 residues. Unmatched junction bases numbered 6, after V lost 5 bases and J lost 6 bases. This CDR3 is CASSPSGTANIQYF. The CDR3 DNA is TGTGCCAGCAGTCCTAGCGGGACCGCAAACATTCAGTACTTC.

The chain links TRBV5-1 to TRBJ1-5, with TRBD1 as a possible D gene (6 bases). Germline CDR1 and CDR2: SGHRS and YFSETQ. The CDR3 has 15 amino acids. V dropped 4 bases and J dropped 7 bases, with 18 bases sitting between them. This chain's CDR3 is CASSIDWGGVQPQHF. In nucleotides, the CDR3 is TGCGCCAGCAGCATCGATTGGGGGGGCGTCCAGCCCCAGCATTTT.

The chain has TRBV9 and TRBJ1-1; 9 bases are a match to TRBD1. In germline, CDR1 is SGDLS, CDR2 YYNGEE. The CDR3 spans 15 residues. With V trimmed by 4 bases and J by 1 base, 5 bases remained unmatched. In nucleotides, the CDR3 is TGTGCCAGCAGCAGATGGACAGGGGAGAACACTGAAGCTTTCTTT. It yields the protein CASSRWTGENTEAFF.

This clone was seen a handful of times. V and J are TRBV7-9 and TRBJ2-2; 7 positions agree with TRBD1. Germline CDR1 SEHNR, CDR2 FQNEAQ (reference sequence). The J segment lost 3 bases and the V segment lost 9 bases, leaving 7 bases of the junction unmatched. This CDR3 comprises 14 residues. The CDR3 DNA is TGTGCCAGGACGGGACAGACCCACACCGGGGAGCTGTTTTTT. This codes for CARTGQTHTGELFF.

The rearrangement joins TRBV23-1 to TRBJ1-1; no clear D. TRBV23-1 counts as an open reading frame of uncertain function. The CDR3 consists of 15 residues. With 3 bases removed from V and 3 bases from J, the gap between germline ends came to 14 bases. The CDR3 loop reads CASSHWSVPDTEAFF. The CDR3 coding sequence is TGCGCCAGCAGTCACTGGTCTGTTCCAGACACTGAAGCTTTCTTT.

Only a few counts were recorded for this clone. The chain carries TRBV2 and TRBJ2-3, with D tentatively TRBD2 (6 bases). The CDR3 contains 15 residues. Germline CDR1 reads SNHLY; CDR2 reads FYNNEI. The V gene lost 3 bases and the J gene lost 4 bases, with 14 bases spanning the gap. CDR3 protein: CASSDVREAPDTQYF. CDR3 DNA sequence: TGTGCCAGCAGTGATGTCAGGGAGGCCCCAGATACGCAGTATTTT.